A single T cell receptor beta chain is shown here with its context. This entry comes from a study of CD8 T cells in Susac syndrome. The V and J ends lost 2 bases and 3 bases respectively, with 8 bases between them. The germline V gene has CDR1 DFQATT and CDR2 SNEGSKA (reference sequence). This CDR3 spans 13 amino acids. RNA in amounts of 0.5 to 1 ug was reverse transcribed with random hexamers. Via MiXCR, TCRdb re-called the immunoSEQ multiplex PCR reads, giving one row per CDR3 protein. The sample records approximately 300,000 distinct CDR3 sequences, around 85% being singletons. The TCR originated in a human donor with multiple sclerosis. This chain links TRBV20-1 with TRBJ2-1, with a weak D call TRBD2 (5 bases). Material for sequencing was CD8+ T cells from PBMCs. CDR3 DNA: TGCAGTGCTAGAATCCGGGGCTACAATGAGCAGTTCTTC. Encoded protein: CSARIRGYNEQFF.